This T cell receptor beta chain was recorded in a study of blood T cell repertoires in COVID-19. For the study at large: Both acute and convalescent COVID-19 samples were obtained from the United States, Italy and Spain.

The CDR3 consists of 15 residues. J was trimmed by 8 bases and V by 0 bases; bases with no gene match: 1. Germline CDR1 is SGDLS and CDR2 is YYNGEE. The repertoire was sequenced with immunoSEQ multiplex PCR; TCRdb's copy has only in-frame clones and lacks some. This sample carries 120,000 to 150,000 clones, 84% of them seen once, and the ten largest clones take about 9.3%. The gene calls are TRBV9 and TRBJ1-6, with 11 bases that match TRBD1. Sample: peripheral blood. This TCR was sampled from a woman older than 75 in a cohort sampled during active or convalescent COVID-19. CDR3 DNA sequence: TGTGCCAGCAGCGTAGGGGACAGGGGGTATTCACCCCTCCACTTT. Translating it yields CASSVGDRGYSPLHF.